A single sample gave rise to the 21 T cell receptor beta chains below, sequenced in a study of cytomegalovirus exposure and HLA in healthy donors. PCR employed 60 Vbeta and 13 Jbeta primers. Data came from immunoSEQ multiplex PCR; TCRdb stores just in-frame clones and leaves some out. The table lists 150,000 to 200,000 clones, 80% to 85% of them singletons. Input material: PBMCs. These receptors were collected from a woman younger than 30 in good health and CMV-seronegative.

J is TRBJ1-5 and V is TRBV28; D not resolved. The CDR3 totals 12 residues. The germline CDR1 and CDR2 sequences are MDHEN and SYDVKM. Trimming stripped 5 bases from V and 8 bases from J, with 10 bases between. CDR3 DNA sequence: TGTGCCAGCAGTAATCGAGAGGAGCCCCAGCATTTT. The encoded protein is CASSNREEPQHF. The variable domain in full, with the rest retrieved from reference TRBV28 and TRBJ1-5, is DVKVTQSSRYLVKRTGEKVFLECVQDMDHENMFWYRQDPGLGLRLIYFSYDVKMKEKGDIPEGYSVSREKKERFSLILESASTNQTSMYLCASSNREEPQHFGDGTRLSIL.

The rearrangement joins TRBV4-1 to TRBJ2-1; TRBD1 matches 8 bases. CDR3 length equals 14 residues. CDR1 and CDR2 from the germline V gene are MGHRA and YSYEKL. The trim removed 5 bases at V and 8 bases at J, leaving 8 bases unmatched. As DNA, the CDR3 is TGCGCCAGCAGCGGGAAGACAGGGGATTATGAGCAGTTCTTC. The encoded protein is CASSGKTGDYEQFF.

The genes are TRBV6-5 and TRBJ2-1; 11 bases align to TRBD1. The germline V gene encodes CDR1 MNHEY and CDR2 SVGAGI. The ends lost 5 bases at V and 8 bases at J; junction bases unmatched: 8. The CDR3 sequence is 15 residues long. CDR3 amino acids: CASSQTGTGGYEQFF. The CDR3 DNA sequence: TGTGCCAGCAGTCAAACCGGGACAGGGGGTTATGAGCAGTTCTTC.

This clone was observed a single time. CDR3 protein: CASSLFGSFSYEQYF. In nucleotides, the CDR3 is TGTGCCAGCAGCTTGTTCGGGAGTTTCTCCTACGAGCAGTACTTC. The chain links TRBV5-8 to TRBJ2-7, with a tentative D call TRBD2 (6 bases). The length of the CDR3 is 15 residues. V lost 1 base and J lost 0, with 11 bases in between. Germline V gene data show CDR1 as SGHTS and CDR2 as YDEGEE.

This clone has more than one count but fewer than ten. V is TRBV19 and J is TRBJ2-5; D unresolved. The length of the CDR3 is 14 residues. CDR1 LNHDA and CDR2 SQIVND come from the germline V gene (reference sequence). Trimming took 7 bases from V and 5 from J, leaving 17 bases between them. The CDR3 reads CASKRGVWKETQYF. The CDR3 DNA sequence: TGTGCCAGTAAACGTGGAGTTTGGAAGGAGACCCAGTACTTC.

The rearrangement links TRBV28 to TRBJ1-3; D call uncertain. CDR3 length: 13 amino acids. Germline CDR1 and CDR2: MDHEN and SYDVKM. V was clipped by 6 bases and J by 1 base, with 7 bases between them. The CDR3 nucleotides are TGTGCCAGCAGCCTCGTATCTGGAAACACCATATATTTT. Translating it yields CASSLVSGNTIYF.

This clone was picked up a small number of times. This chain uses TRBV2 with TRBJ1-1; 12 nucleotides match TRBD1. Unmatched junction bases numbered 13, after V lost 4 bases and J lost 10 bases. This CDR3 spans 16 amino acids. Germline V CDR1 and CDR2: SNHLY, FYNNEI. CDR3 nucleotides: TGTGCCAGCAGTGTACCCTCCGGGACAGGGGGCAGAAGAGCTTTCTTT. The encoded protein is CASSVPSGTGGRRAFF.

The rearrangement joins TRBV5-6 to TRBJ2-5; no reliable D call. Trimming took off 0 bases at V and 0 bases at J, with 12 bases between the two ends. Germline V gives CDR1 SGHDT, CDR2 YYEEEE. The CDR3 length is 16 residues. In nucleotides, the CDR3 is TGTGCCAGCAGCTTGGTTAATGGGCCGTACCAAGAGACCCAGTACTTC. This gives the protein CASSLVNGPYQETQYF.

This clone was detected once. The V and J genes are TRBV5-4 and TRBJ2-1, with D tentatively TRBD1 (5 bases). The CDR3 runs 14 residues. V lost 3 bases and J 6 bases, leaving 13 bases between the germline ends. Germline CDR1 reads SGHNT; CDR2 reads YYREEE (reference sequence). The CDR3 sequence: CASSSARATNEQFF. The CDR3 DNA is TGTGCCAGCAGCTCGGCCAGGGCGACCAATGAGCAGTTCTTC. The full variable domain, its missing parts supplied by reference TRBV5-4 and TRBJ2-1, is ETGVTQSPTHLIKTRGQQVTLRCSSQSGHNTVSWYQQALGQGPQFIFQYYREEENGRGNFPPRFSGLQFPNYSSELNVNALELDDSALYLCASSSARATNEQFFGPGTRLTVL.

V and J are TRBV10-1 and TRBJ2-4, with D perhaps TRBD2 (6 bases). Trimming stripped 4 bases from V and 6 bases from J, with 19 bases between. There are 16 residues in the CDR3. Germline V gene data show CDR1 as WNHNN and CDR2 as SYGVQD (reference sequence). CDR3 nucleotide sequence: TGCGCCAGCAGTGGGGGGGTCACTCTCTGGGGAAACATTCAGTACTTC. It yields the protein CASSGGVTLWGNIQYF.

J is TRBJ2-1 and V is TRBV28; 7 nucleotides align to TRBD1. The CDR3 totals 16 residues. Germline CDR1 and CDR2: MDHEN and SYDVKM. V was clipped by 6 bases and J by 4 bases; unmatched bases: 12. CDR3 coding DNA: TGTGCCAGCAGCCCCTCATGGGACAGAATTTACAATGAGCAGTTCTTC. It codes for CASSPSWDRIYNEQFF.

V and J are TRBV5-8 and TRBJ2-7; 8 bases match TRBD2. Trimming cost V 1 base and J 5 bases; bases outside gene matches: 14. The CDR3 has 17 residues. The germline CDR1 and CDR2 sequences are SGHTS and YDEGEE. CDR3 amino acids: CASSLLERESVSHEQYV. The CDR3 bases are TGTGCCAGCAGCTTGTTGGAGCGGGAGTCGGTTTCGCACGAGCAGTACGTC.

This rearrangement joins TRBV6-1 to TRBJ2-3; D is unresolved. Germline CDR1 reads MNHNS; CDR2 reads SASEGT. There are 16 residues in the CDR3. The V and J ends lost 1 base and 0 bases respectively, with 11 bases between them. The CDR3 protein is CASSEVWASSTDTQYF. The CDR3 DNA reads as TGTGCCAGCAGTGAAGTCTGGGCTTCTAGCACAGATACGCAGTATTTT.

The chain joins TRBV5-6 to TRBJ2-7; 10 bases line up with TRBD1. The J segment lost 3 bases and the V segment lost 4 bases, leaving 7 bases of the junction unmatched. In germline, CDR1 is SGHDT, CDR2 YYEEEE. This CDR3 contains 15 residues. The CDR3 loop reads CASSPGQGIYYEQYF. The CDR3 coding sequence is TGTGCCAGCAGCCCGGGACAGGGGATATACTACGAGCAGTACTTC.

V is TRBV18 and J is TRBJ1-5; maybe TRBD1 (6 bases). The CDR3 consists of 14 residues. The V and J ends lost 2 bases and 1 base respectively, with 6 bases between them. Looked up from germline, CDR1 is KGHSH and CDR2 is LQKENI. CDR3 nucleotides: TGTGCCAGCTCACCAGGACAGAGCAATCAGCCCCAGCATTTT. Translated, it gives CASSPGQSNQPQHF.

The rearrangement joins TRBV5-1 to TRBJ1-2, with 7 bases identical to TRBD1. This CDR3 has 14 amino acids. V dropped 5 bases and J dropped 7; count of bases not matched to a gene: 11. CDR1 is SGHRS, CDR2 YFSETQ, per germline. The CDR3 DNA sequence: TGCGCCAGCAGACTCCAGGGGGTTGTGGGTGGCTACACCTTC. As protein: CASRLQGVVGGYTF.

J is TRBJ1-1 and V is TRBV7-2, with D perhaps TRBD1 (5 bases). Between the trimmed V and J ends, which lost 1 base and 6 bases, there was a span of 18 bases. This CDR3 is 16 amino acids long. Germline CDR1 reads SGHTA; CDR2 reads FQGNSA. CDR3 bases: TGTGCCAGCAGCTTAGTGCCCATGGGACCGGGGGCTGAAGCTTTCTTT. Protein product: CASSLVPMGPGAEAFF.

V gene TRBV2 combines with J gene TRBJ2-5; 10 nucleotides match TRBD2. With 1 base clipped from V and 5 bases from J, the junction kept 10 bases outside the gene matches. The CDR3 length is 17 residues. The V gene's germline CDR1 is SNHLY and CDR2 FYNNEI. For the CDR3, the DNA is TGTGCCAGCAGTGAAGTATTCCTAGCGGGAGCCGGGGAGACCCAGTACTTC. This sequence encodes CASSEVFLAGAGETQYF.

This rearrangement joins TRBV28 to TRBJ1-1, with D perhaps TRBD1 (6 bases). Germline CDR1 reads MDHEN; CDR2 reads SYDVKM. The CDR3 consists of 15 residues. The V end lost 6 bases, the J end lost 4 bases, and 18 bases lay between the germline ends. The CDR3 bases are TGTGCCAGCAGAGCTGGAATTGGGGGCGGCACTGAAGCTTTCTTT. Translation gives CASRAGIGGGTEAFF. The full variable domain, completed using reference TRBV28 and TRBJ1-1, is DVKVTQSSRYLVKRTGEKVFLECVQDMDHENMFWYRQDPGLGLRLIYFSYDVKMKEKGDIPEGYSVSREKKERFSLILESASTNQTSMYLCASRAGIGGGTEAFFGQGTRLTVV.

The chain couples TRBV15 to TRBJ2-3; D is undetermined. Germline V CDR1 and CDR2: LNHNV, YYDKDF (reference sequence). Trimming shortened V by 0 bases and J by 1 base, and 5 bases separated the two germline ends. The CDR3 length is 14 residues. The chain's CDR3 is CATSREGGTDTQYF. In DNA, the CDR3 is TGTGCCACCAGCAGAGAAGGAGGCACAGATACGCAGTATTTT.

Here the CDR3 DNA reads TGTGCCAGCAGCCACTTTCGGGAGTTACCAGATACGCAGTATTTT. Its protein is CASSHFRELPDTQYF. This chain connects TRBV9 to TRBJ2-3; D is possibly TRBD2 (6 bases). Germline V gives CDR1 SGDLS, CDR2 YYNGEE. Trimming removed 4 bases from V and 4 bases from J, with 16 bases in between. The CDR3 spans 15 residues.